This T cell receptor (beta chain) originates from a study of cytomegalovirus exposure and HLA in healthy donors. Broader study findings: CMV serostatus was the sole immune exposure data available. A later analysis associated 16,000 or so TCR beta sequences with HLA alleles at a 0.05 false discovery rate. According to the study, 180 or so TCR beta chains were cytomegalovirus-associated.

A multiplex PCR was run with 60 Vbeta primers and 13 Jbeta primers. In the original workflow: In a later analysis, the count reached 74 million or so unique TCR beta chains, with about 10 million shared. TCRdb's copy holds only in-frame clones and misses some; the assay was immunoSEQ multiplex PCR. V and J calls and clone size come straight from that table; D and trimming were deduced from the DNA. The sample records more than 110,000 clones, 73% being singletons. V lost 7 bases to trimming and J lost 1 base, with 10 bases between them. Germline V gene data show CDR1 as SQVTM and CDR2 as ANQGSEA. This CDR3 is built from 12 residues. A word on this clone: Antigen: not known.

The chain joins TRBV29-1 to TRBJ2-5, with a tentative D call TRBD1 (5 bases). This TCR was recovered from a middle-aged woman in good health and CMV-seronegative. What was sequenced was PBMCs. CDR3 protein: CSGGWGQETQYF. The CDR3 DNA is TGCAGCGGGGGCTGGGGCCAAGAGACCCAGTACTTC.